Presented here are 14 T cell receptor beta chains from one specimen sequenced in a study of radiation and T cells in renal cell carcinoma. The time point was: blood 4 weeks post-SBRT, at nephrectomy. Documented treatment: 15 Gy SBRT to primary tumor, nephrectomy 4 weeks later. Generated by immunoSEQ multiplex PCR, the TCRdb table keeps only in-frame clones and is missing some. Counted here are around 45,000 clones, roughly 82% occurring once; the ten biggest clones make up around a quarter. The specimen comprised blood, sampled from a patient whose treatment included radiotherapy and nephrectomy. These TCRs come from a woman in her seventies with renal cell carcinoma.

This clone was seen only a few times. This rearrangement joins TRBV5-1 to TRBJ2-2; 7 bases are shared with TRBD2. Germline assignment: CDR1 SGHRS and CDR2 YFSETQ. This CDR3 has 15 amino acids. V was clipped by 4 bases and J by 4 bases; unmatched bases: 7. The CDR3 reads CASSGGDFVTGELFF. The CDR3 nucleotides read TGCGCCAGCAGCGGGGGGGACTTTGTCACCGGGGAGCTGTTTTTT.

The J gene is TRBJ1-1, the V gene TRBV19; D might be TRBD1 (6 bases). Trimming removed 6 bases at V and 4 bases at J, with 21 bases between. This CDR3 region has 16 residues. Germline loops: CDR1 LNHDA, CDR2 SQIVND (reference sequence). CDR3 coding DNA: TGTGCCAGTAGAGCTACGGACAGCCCCAGGGGCACTGAAGCTTTCTTT. Its protein is CASRATDSPRGTEAFF.

The rearrangement links TRBV13 to TRBJ2-5; 9 bases fit TRBD1. Per germline, CDR1 PRHDT and CDR2 FYEKMQ (reference sequence). The junction had 17 bases not matched to a gene; V was cut back by 5 bases and J by 1 base. The CDR3 has 19 residues. The CDR3 nucleotides are TGTGCCAGCAGCCCCGCTTGGGGGGACAGGGTTCGCCCCCAAGAGACCCAGTACTTC. Residues: CASSPAWGDRVRPQETQYF.

The chain recombines TRBV18 with TRBJ2-3; D is unclear. The germline V gene encodes CDR1 KGHSH and CDR2 LQKENI. Deletions cut 0 bases from V and 3 bases from J, with 7 bases between. This CDR3 comprises 14 residues. CDR3 sequence reads: CASSPPSRTDTQYF. CDR3 DNA sequence: TGTGCCAGCTCACCACCCTCTCGTACAGATACGCAGTATTTT.

The CDR3 region has the DNA TGTGCCAGCAGAGCATCGCAGGGGGGCAAAAACATTCAGTACTTC. Its translation is CASRASQGGKNIQYF. The chain combines TRBV6-6 with TRBJ2-4; a possible D gene is TRBD1 (7 bases). V was shortened by 6 bases and J by 3 bases, with 15 bases between the two germline ends. The CDR3 length is 15 residues. Looked up from germline, CDR1 is MNHNY and CDR2 is SVGAGI (reference sequence).

The chain is built from TRBV5-4 and TRBJ1-1; tentative D call: TRBD1 (5 bases). The CDR3 spans 14 residues. Germline V gene data show CDR1 as SGHNT and CDR2 as YYREEE (reference sequence). Trimming shortened V by 4 bases and J by 4 bases, and 14 bases separated the two germline ends. CDR3 nucleotides: TGTGCCAGCAGCCTCAGGGACGCCAGCACTGAAGCTTTCTTT. This gives the protein CASSLRDASTEAFF.

The V call is TRBV7-6, the J call TRBJ2-2; D gene unclear. Germline CDR1 is SGHVS and CDR2 is FNYEAQ. The CDR3 is made up of 18 amino acids. V lost 0 bases to trimming and J lost 3 bases, with 17 bases between them. The CDR3 spells CASSLARYYPGDTGELFF. The CDR3 bases are TGTGCCAGCAGCTTAGCCCGGTATTATCCAGGAGACACCGGGGAGCTGTTTTTT.

J is TRBJ2-5 and V is TRBV27, with 11 bases identical to TRBD2. This CDR3 spans 16 amino acids. CDR1 and CDR2 (germline): MNHEY, SMNVEV (reference sequence). Trimming at V came to 2 bases and at J to 1 base, leaving 3 bases not matched to a gene. The CDR3 reads CASSLLAGGPQETQYF. For the CDR3, the DNA is TGTGCCAGCAGTTTACTAGCGGGGGGCCCCCAAGAGACCCAGTACTTC.

This clone occurred once. V and J are TRBV6-1 and TRBJ1-4; TRBD1 might be the D (5 bases). Germline CDR1 reads MNHNS; CDR2 reads SASEGT. Trimming pared 1 base from V and 6 bases from J, leaving 9 bases between. The CDR3 sequence is 14 residues long. The CDR3 region is CASSEGGVDEKLFF. The CDR3 nucleotides read TGTGCCAGCAGTGAAGGGGGGGTTGATGAAAAACTGTTTTTT.

J is TRBJ1-4 and V is TRBV14; D uncertain. V was cut by 0 bases and J by 2 bases, with 7 bases left in between. Germline CDR1 is SGHDN and CDR2 is FVKESK. The CDR3 has 15 amino acids. In nucleotides, the CDR3 is TGTGCCAGCAGCCAAGAGAGTGGGACTAATGAAAAACTGTTTTTT. Its protein product is CASSQESGTNEKLFF.

V and J are TRBV2 and TRBJ2-4, with 9 bases aligning to TRBD1. This CDR3 comprises 15 residues. Per germline, CDR1 SNHLY and CDR2 FYNNEI. The ends lost 7 bases at V and 2 bases at J; junction bases unmatched: 6. The CDR3 protein is CASTRDRVSKNIQYF. In DNA form, the CDR3 reads TGTGCCAGCACTCGGGACAGGGTATCCAAAAACATTCAGTACTTC.

The V gene is TRBV7-2, the J gene TRBJ2-1; weak D call: TRBD2 (7 bases). Trimming pared 7 bases from V and 8 bases from J, leaving 24 bases between. Per the germline V gene, CDR1 is SGHTA and CDR2 is FQGNSA. The CDR3 covers 16 residues. For the CDR3, the DNA is TGTGCCAGCACCTACTACCCCGGGGGGCCGGTTGATGAGCAGTTCTTC. It encodes CASTYYPGGPVDEQFF.

CDR3: CASSRDSENSPLHF. The CDR3 DNA sequence: TGTGCCAGCTCACGGGACTCCGAAAATTCACCCCTCCACTTT. The rearrangement links TRBV18 to TRBJ1-6, with D possibly TRBD1 on 5 matching bases. The CDR3 spans 14 residues. Germline V CDR1 and CDR2: KGHSH, LQKENI. The V end was cut by 4 bases, the J end by 7 bases, with 11 bases between.

The chain recombines TRBV9 with TRBJ1-3; 9 bases are a match to TRBD1. V lost 4 bases and J lost 4; bases outside the gene matches: 12. Germline-derived CDR1 and CDR2 are SGDLS and YYNGEE. CDR3 length: 17 residues. The CDR3 spells CASSPKGQGTAGNTIYF. In DNA form, the CDR3 reads TGTGCCAGCAGCCCGAAAGGACAGGGGACGGCCGGAAACACCATATATTTT.